A single sample is the source of the 21 T cell receptor beta chains below, sequenced in a study of blood T cell repertoires in COVID-19. Profiling relied on immunoSEQ multiplex PCR, and the TCRdb table lists in-frame clones only, not all of them. The table shows tens of thousands of clones, with 87% occurring only once. The sequencing sample was made of peripheral blood. The receptors were sampled from a human donor with acute or convalescent COVID-19. The donor label of this sample is uncertain.

The chain has TRBV11-3 and TRBJ2-2; unclear D gene. V was trimmed by 3 bases and J by 4 bases, leaving 6 bases between them. The CDR3 spans 13 residues. Germline V gene data show CDR1 as SGHNT and CDR2 as YENEEA. CDR3 sequence: CASSFQATGELFF. CDR3 in DNA: TGTGCCAGCAGCTTTCAGGCCACCGGGGAGCTGTTTTTT.

This chain joins TRBV21-1 and TRBJ2-7; TRBD1, the D gene given by the table, was not confirmed from the DNA. TRBV21-1 is reported as a pseudogene. The CDR3 has 16 residues. The CDR3 DNA reads as TGTGCCAGCAGCAAAACTTCACAGCAGGGATACTACGAGCAGTACTTC. The encoded protein is CASSKTSQQGYYEQYF.

The chain links TRBV10-1 to TRBJ2-5, with 8 nucleotides matching TRBD1. CDR1 and CDR2 (germline): WNHNN, SYGVQD (reference sequence). There are 15 residues in the CDR3. With V trimmed by 4 bases and J by 5 bases, 9 bases remained unmatched. The CDR3 protein is CASSVGQATRETQYF. The CDR3 DNA follows: TGCGCCAGCAGTGTGGGACAGGCCACGAGGGAGACCCAGTACTTC.

This clone was detected only a few times. The chain couples TRBV19 to TRBJ1-5; TRBD1 might be the D (5 bases). CDR3 length: 16 amino acids. Germline V lookup: CDR1 LNHDA, CDR2 SQIVND (reference sequence). Between the trimmed V and J ends, which lost 4 bases and 3 bases, there was a span of 16 bases. The CDR3 nucleotides read TGTGCCAGTAGTAAGGCCCAGGGAACCGACAATCAGCCCCAGCATTTT. This codes for CASSKAQGTDNQPQHF.

This sequence joins TRBV6-2 or TRBV6-3 and TRBJ1-5; 8 bases align to TRBD1. The CDR3 contains 15 residues. V lost 2 bases to trimming and J lost 4 bases; unmatched junction nucleotides: 4. CDR1 MNHEY and CDR2 SVGEGT come from the germline V gene. The CDR3 is CASSYGQGPNQPQHF. The CDR3 DNA sequence: TGTGCCAGCAGTTACGGACAGGGACCGAATCAGCCCCAGCATTTT.

The chain joins TRBV18 to TRBJ1-6, with TRBD1 as a possible D gene (5 bases). Trimming stripped 2 bases from V and 8 bases from J, with 13 bases between. CDR1 KGHSH and CDR2 LQKENI come from the germline V gene. The CDR3 runs 15 residues. CDR3 bases: TGTGCCAGCTCACCAAGTGTTGCGGGGGATTCACCCCTCCACTTT. Protein sequence: CASSPSVAGDSPLHF.

This clone was counted a single time. The chain has TRBV27 and TRBJ2-3, with no clear D. From germline, CDR1 is MNHEY and CDR2 SMNVEV (reference sequence). CDR3 size: 14 residues. V lost 6 bases, J lost 2 bases, and 12 bases lay in between. The CDR3 coding sequence is TGTGCCAGCAGCCCTACTACTAACACAGATACGCAGTATTTT. Its protein product is CASSPTTNTDTQYF.

The chain joins TRBV27 to TRBJ1-5; unclear D gene. The CDR3 is made up of 11 amino acids. CDR1 is MNHEY, CDR2 SMNVEV, per germline (reference sequence). V gave up 10 bases and J gave up 3 bases, with 7 bases separating them. In DNA, the CDR3 is TGTGCCACCCCTGTCAATCAGCCCCAGCATTTT. This translates into CATPVNQPQHF.

Only one count was recorded for this clone. The genes are TRBV10-2 and TRBJ1-2; possible D gene TRBD1, 5 bases. The CDR3 totals 13 residues. Germline values: CDR1 WSHSY, CDR2 SAAADI. V lost 5 bases and J 1 base, leaving 8 bases between the germline ends. CDR3 DNA sequence: TGCGCCAGCAGTCCCCAGGGTAACTATGGCTACACCTTC. This translates into CASSPQGNYGYTF.

This chain uses TRBV18 with TRBJ1-4; 10 nucleotides align to TRBD1. V lost 6 bases to trimming and J lost 8 bases; unmatched junction nucleotides: 6. The CDR3 sequence is 14 residues long. The germline CDR1 and CDR2 sequences are KGHSH and LQKENI. The CDR3 sequence: CASSPGTGDEKLFF. CDR3 nucleotides: TGTGCCAGCTCGCCCGGGACAGGGGACGAAAAACTGTTTTTT.

The rearrangement links TRBV30 to TRBJ2-7, with a weak D call TRBD1 (6 bases). CDR3 length: 14 amino acids. Per the germline V gene, CDR1 is GTSNPN and CDR2 is SVGIG (reference sequence). Trimming shortened V by 2 bases and J by 3 bases, and 14 bases separated the two germline ends. The CDR3 sequence is CAWSPGHFHYEQYF. CDR3 coding DNA: TGTGCCTGGAGTCCGGGACATTTCCACTACGAGCAGTACTTC.

V and J are TRBV19 and TRBJ1-1; perhaps TRBD1 as D (6 bases). Germline V gene data show CDR1 as LNHDA and CDR2 as SQIVND (reference sequence). The CDR3 loop spans 14 amino acids. The V gene lost 5 bases and the J gene lost 3 bases, with 13 bases spanning the gap. CDR3 protein: CASSPQGGDTEAFF. CDR3 in DNA: TGTGCCAGTAGTCCACAGGGTGGGGACACTGAAGCTTTCTTT.

CDR3 DNA sequence: TGTGCCAGACAGGGTTCTCTCTATGGCTACACCTTC. It codes for CARQGSLYGYTF. V usage is TRBV19 and J usage is TRBJ1-2, with TRBD1 as a possible D gene (6 bases). This CDR3 spans 12 amino acids. In germline, CDR1 is LNHDA, CDR2 SQIVND (reference sequence). The V end lost 9 bases, the J end lost 4 bases, and 12 bases lay between the germline ends.

This clone was recorded only once. This chain connects TRBV7-8 to TRBJ1-6; D is perhaps TRBD1 (5 bases). CDR1 SGHVS and CDR2 FQNEAQ come from the germline V gene. The CDR3 consists of 13 residues. Trimming took 5 bases from V and 8 from J, leaving 10 bases between them. CDR3 nucleotides: TGTGCCAGCAGCCTCGGGGGGGATTCACCCCTCCACTTT. Amino acid sequence: CASSLGGDSPLHF.

The chain links TRBV19 to TRBJ1-2; D gene ambiguous. The germline V gene has CDR1 LNHDA and CDR2 SQIVND (reference sequence). V was shortened by 2 bases and J by 1 base, with 11 bases between the two germline ends. CDR3 length: 15 amino acids. The CDR3 region has the DNA TGTGCCAGTAGTATAACAGCCTATTTTAACTATGGCTACACCTTC. Its translation is CASSITAYFNYGYTF. Using reference TRBV19 and TRBJ1-2 for the parts outside the CDR3, the full variable domain is DGGITQSPKYLFRKEGQNVTLSCEQNLNHDAMYWYRQDPGQGLRLIYYSQIVNDFQKGDIAEGYSVSREKKESFPLTVTSAQKNPTAFYLCASSITAYFNYGYTFGSGTRLTVV.

The chain combines TRBV6-5 with TRBJ1-1; D possibly corresponds to TRBD1 (5 bases). This CDR3 has 13 amino acids. Germline values: CDR1 MNHEY, CDR2 SVGAGI. The ends were cut back, 2 bases at V and 7 bases at J, with 11 bases in the middle. The CDR3 loop is CASSYVGAHEAFF. The CDR3 region has the DNA TGTGCCAGCAGTTACGTAGGGGCCCATGAAGCTTTCTTT.

This rearrangement joins TRBV5-4 to TRBJ1-5; the D is unclear. Trimming removed 3 bases from V and 4 bases from J, with 8 bases in between. The CDR3 has 13 amino acids. Per the germline V gene, CDR1 is SGHNT and CDR2 is YYREEE (reference sequence). DNA of the CDR3: TGTGCCAGCAGCTCCCTCCCGAATCAGCCCCAGCATTTT. Its translation is CASSSLPNQPQHF.

The chain couples TRBV18 to TRBJ2-7; 7 bases are a match to TRBD1. Germline assignment: CDR1 KGHSH and CDR2 LQKENI. The trim removed 3 bases at V and 4 bases at J, leaving 3 bases unmatched. The CDR3 is 13 amino acids. The DNA of the CDR3 is TGTGCCAGCTCACCGGGACAGAATTACGAGCAGTACTTC. Amino acids: CASSPGQNYEQYF.

J is TRBJ2-3 and V is TRBV5-6; 9 bases fit TRBD1. Germline assignment: CDR1 SGHDT and CDR2 YYEEEE. The CDR3 is 16 amino acids. The J segment lost 5 bases and the V segment lost 3 bases, leaving 10 bases of the junction unmatched. Written as DNA, the CDR3 is TGTGCCAGCAGCTCCACAGGGGGCGGAATCGGAGATACGCAGTATTTT. Translating it yields CASSSTGGGIGDTQYF.

V and J are TRBV5-1 and TRBJ2-5; D is perhaps TRBD2 (5 bases). The germline V and J ends were trimmed by 0 bases and 5 bases, with 11 bases remaining between them. CDR1 and CDR2 (germline): SGHRS, YFSETQ. CDR3 length: 14 residues. The chain's CDR3 is CASSLAQSGETQYF. Here the CDR3 DNA reads TGCGCCAGCAGCTTGGCCCAATCGGGGGAGACCCAGTACTTC.

J is TRBJ1-1 and V is TRBV10-2, with a tentative D call TRBD1 (6 bases). Per germline, CDR1 WSHSY and CDR2 SAAADI. Between the trimmed V and J ends, which lost 6 bases and 1 base, there was a span of 9 bases. CDR3 length: 13 amino acids. The DNA for the CDR3 is TGCGCCAGCAGGCGGACAGAGAACACTGAAGCTTTCTTT. Translated, it gives CASRRTENTEAFF.